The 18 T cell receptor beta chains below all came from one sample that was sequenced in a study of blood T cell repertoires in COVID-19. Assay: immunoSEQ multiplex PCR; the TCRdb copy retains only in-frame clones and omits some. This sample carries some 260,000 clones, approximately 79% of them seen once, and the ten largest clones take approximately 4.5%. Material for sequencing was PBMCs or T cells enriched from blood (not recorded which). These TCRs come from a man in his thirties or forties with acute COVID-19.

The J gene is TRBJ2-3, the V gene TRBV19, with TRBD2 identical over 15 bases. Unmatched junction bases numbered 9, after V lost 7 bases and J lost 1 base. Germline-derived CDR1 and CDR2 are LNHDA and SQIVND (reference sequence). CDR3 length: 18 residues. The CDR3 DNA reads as TGTGCCAGTACCTCCGGGACTAGCGGGGGGATGCGCACAGATACGCAGTATTTT. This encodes CASTSGTSGGMRTDTQYF. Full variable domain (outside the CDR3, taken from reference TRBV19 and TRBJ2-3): DGGITQSPKYLFRKEGQNVTLSCEQNLNHDAMYWYRQDPGQGLRLIYYSQIVNDFQKGDIAEGYSVSREKKESFPLTVTSAQKNPTAFYLCASTSGTSGGMRTDTQYFGPGTRLTVL.

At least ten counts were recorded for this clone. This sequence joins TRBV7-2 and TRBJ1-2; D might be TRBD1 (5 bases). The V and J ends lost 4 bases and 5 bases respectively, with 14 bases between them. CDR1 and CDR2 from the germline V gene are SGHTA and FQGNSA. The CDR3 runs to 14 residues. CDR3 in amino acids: CASSSPLGGYGYTF. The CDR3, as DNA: TGTGCCAGCAGCTCACCCCTCGGGGGGTATGGCTACACCTTC.

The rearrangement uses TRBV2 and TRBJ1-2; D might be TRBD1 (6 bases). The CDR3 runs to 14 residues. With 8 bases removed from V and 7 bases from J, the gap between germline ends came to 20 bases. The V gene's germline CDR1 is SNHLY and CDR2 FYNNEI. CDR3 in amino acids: CASGWGQPRGGYTF. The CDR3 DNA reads TGTGCCAGCGGATGGGGCCAGCCCAGGGGTGGCTACACCTTC.

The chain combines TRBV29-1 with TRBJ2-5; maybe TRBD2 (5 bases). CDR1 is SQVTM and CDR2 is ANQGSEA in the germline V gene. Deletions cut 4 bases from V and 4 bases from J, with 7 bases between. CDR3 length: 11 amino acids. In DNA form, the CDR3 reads TGCAGCGTTGGTGAGGGAGAGACCCAGTACTTC. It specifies CSVGEGETQYF.

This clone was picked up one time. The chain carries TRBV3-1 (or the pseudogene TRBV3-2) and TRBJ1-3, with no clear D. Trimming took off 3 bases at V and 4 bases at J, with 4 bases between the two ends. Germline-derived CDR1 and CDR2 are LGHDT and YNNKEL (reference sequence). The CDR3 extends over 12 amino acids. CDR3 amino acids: CASSHTGNTIYF. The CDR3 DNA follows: TGTGCCAGCAGCCACACAGGAAACACCATATATTTT.

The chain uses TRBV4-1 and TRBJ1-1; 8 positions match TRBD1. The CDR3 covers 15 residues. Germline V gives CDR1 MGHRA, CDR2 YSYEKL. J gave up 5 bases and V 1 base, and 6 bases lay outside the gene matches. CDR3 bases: TGCGCCAGCAGCCAAGCACAGGGGGAAGTTACTGAAGCTTTCTTT. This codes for CASSQAQGEVTEAFF.

The CDR3 nucleotides read TGCGCCAGCAGCTTGGGGGGCGGGGAAGGCACTGAAGCTTTCTTT. Translated, it gives CASSLGGGEGTEAFF. The genes are TRBV5-1 and TRBJ1-1; a weak D match, TRBD1 (5 bases). In germline, CDR1 is SGHRS, CDR2 YFSETQ. The ends were cut back, 0 bases at V and 4 bases at J, with 13 bases in the middle. CDR3 length: 15 amino acids.

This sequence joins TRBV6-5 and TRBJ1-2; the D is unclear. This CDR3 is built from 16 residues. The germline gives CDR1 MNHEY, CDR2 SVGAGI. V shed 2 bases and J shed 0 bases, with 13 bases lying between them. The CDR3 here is CASSYNRRGANYGYTF. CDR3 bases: TGTGCCAGCAGTTACAATAGACGGGGAGCTAACTATGGCTACACCTTC.

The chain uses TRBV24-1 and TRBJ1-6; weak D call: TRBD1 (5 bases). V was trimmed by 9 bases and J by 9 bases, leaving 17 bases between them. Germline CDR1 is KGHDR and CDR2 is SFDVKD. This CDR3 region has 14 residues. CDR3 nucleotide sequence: TGTGCCACCGGAGAAAGGGACTCTAGTTCACCCCTCCACTTT. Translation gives CATGERDSSSPLHF.

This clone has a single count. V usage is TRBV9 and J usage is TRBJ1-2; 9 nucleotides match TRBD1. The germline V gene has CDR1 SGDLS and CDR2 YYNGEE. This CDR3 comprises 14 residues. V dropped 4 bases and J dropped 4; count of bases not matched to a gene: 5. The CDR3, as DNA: TGTGCCAGCAGCCTTGGACAGGGGACCTATGGCTACACCTTC. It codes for CASSLGQGTYGYTF.

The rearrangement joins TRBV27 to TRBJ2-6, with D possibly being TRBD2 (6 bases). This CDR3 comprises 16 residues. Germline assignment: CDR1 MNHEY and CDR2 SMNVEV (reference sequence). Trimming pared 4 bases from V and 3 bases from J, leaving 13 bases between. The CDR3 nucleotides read TGTGCCAGCAGTTCCGGGGGAACCCTTGGGGCCAACGTCCTGACTTTC. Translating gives CASSSGGTLGANVLTF.

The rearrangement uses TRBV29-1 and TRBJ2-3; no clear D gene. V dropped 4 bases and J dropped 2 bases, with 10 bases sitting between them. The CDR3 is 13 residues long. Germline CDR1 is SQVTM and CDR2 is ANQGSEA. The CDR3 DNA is TGCAGCGTTGGTACAGTAGTCACAGATACGCAGTATTTT. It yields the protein CSVGTVVTDTQYF.

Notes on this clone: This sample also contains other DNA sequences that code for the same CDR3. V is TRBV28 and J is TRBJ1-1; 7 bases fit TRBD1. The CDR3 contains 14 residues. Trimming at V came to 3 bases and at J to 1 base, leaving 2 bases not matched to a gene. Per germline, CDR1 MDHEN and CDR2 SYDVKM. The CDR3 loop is CASSFGTANTEAFF. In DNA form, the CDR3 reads TGTGCCAGCAGTTTCGGGACAGCGAACACTGAAGCTTTCTTT.

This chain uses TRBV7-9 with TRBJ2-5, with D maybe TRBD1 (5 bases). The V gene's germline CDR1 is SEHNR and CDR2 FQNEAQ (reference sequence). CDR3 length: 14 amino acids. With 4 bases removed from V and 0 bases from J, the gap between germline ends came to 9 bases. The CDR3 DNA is TGTGCCAGCAGCTCGACAGTGTACCAAGAGACCCAGTACTTC. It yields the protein CASSSTVYQETQYF. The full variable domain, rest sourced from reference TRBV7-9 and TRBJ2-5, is DTGVSQNPRHKITKRGQNVTFRCDPISEHNRLYWYRQTLGQGPEFLTYFQNEAQLEKSRLLSDRFSAERPKGSFSTLEIQRTEQGDSAMYLCASSSTVYQETQYFGPGTRLLVL.

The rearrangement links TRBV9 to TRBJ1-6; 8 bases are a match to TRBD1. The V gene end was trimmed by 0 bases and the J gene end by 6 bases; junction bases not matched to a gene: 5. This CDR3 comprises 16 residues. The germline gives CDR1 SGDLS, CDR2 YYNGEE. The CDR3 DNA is TGTGCCAGCAGCGTAGAACAGGGGGGTTTTAATTCACCCCTCCACTTT. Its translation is CASSVEQGGFNSPLHF.

CDR3 sequence (DNA): TGTGCCAGCAGTGTAACAGGGGCCTATGGCTACACCTTC. Translation: CASSVTGAYGYTF. The chain uses TRBV2 and TRBJ1-2, with 7 bases identical to TRBD1. Trimming took 4 bases from V and 4 from J; bases not matched to a gene: 3. This CDR3 region has 13 residues. Germline CDR1 reads SNHLY; CDR2 reads FYNNEI.

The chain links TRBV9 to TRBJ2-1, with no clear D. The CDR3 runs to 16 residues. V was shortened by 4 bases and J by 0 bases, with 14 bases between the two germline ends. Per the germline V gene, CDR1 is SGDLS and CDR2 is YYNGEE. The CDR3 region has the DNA TGTGCCAGCAGCACGCGACTCCAGAGCTCCTACAATGAGCAGTTCTTC. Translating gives CASSTRLQSSYNEQFF.

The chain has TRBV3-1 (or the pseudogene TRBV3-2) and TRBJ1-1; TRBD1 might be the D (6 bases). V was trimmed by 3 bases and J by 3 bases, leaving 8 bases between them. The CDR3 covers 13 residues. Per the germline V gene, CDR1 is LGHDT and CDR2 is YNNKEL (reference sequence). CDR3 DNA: TGTGCCAGCAGCCACAACAGGGACACTGAAGCTTTCTTT. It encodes CASSHNRDTEAFF.